Listed below are T cell receptor beta chains from one sample, sequenced in a study of CD8+ T cells in alopecia areata. The assay was immunoSEQ multiplex PCR, and TCRdb's table has in-frame clones only and misses some. The data contain around 140,000 clones, approximately 50% of them singletons. The source was CD4+ T cells sorted from blood, collected at week 0. Receptors originate from a human donor with alopecia areata. Each CDR3 is given without its conserved first and last residue. The order of the fields is CDR3 protein, J gene, V gene, clone size. A clone size is listed for some rows: how often the clone was seen (once, few, many), or a class if it is expanded.

cdr3_aa: ASSPRQDTEAF; j_call: TRBJ1-1; v_call: TRBV18; clone_size: many
cdr3_aa: ASSLPQGEQF; j_call: TRBJ2-1; v_call: TRBV7-6; clone_size: once
cdr3_aa: ASSFAGKEQY; j_call: TRBJ2-7; v_call: TRBV5-6; clone_size: NA
cdr3_aa: ASRLTQGRNTEAF; j_call: TRBJ1-1; v_call: TRBV5-4; clone_size: NA
cdr3_aa: AFGPSRGTGRWSEAVATNEKLF; j_call: TRBJ1-4; v_call: TRBV30; clone_size: few
cdr3_aa: ASAATAGANVLT; j_call: TRBJ2-6; v_call: TRBV9; clone_size: NA
cdr3_aa: ASSPVGTSQETQY; j_call: TRBJ2-5; v_call: TRBV11-2; clone_size: NA
cdr3_aa: SYSGQQETQY; j_call: TRBJ2-5; v_call: TRBV29-1; clone_size: few
cdr3_aa: AWRPTGGGGPQH; j_call: TRBJ1-5; v_call: TRBV30; clone_size: NA
cdr3_aa: ASSYHGARTEAF; j_call: TRBJ1-1; v_call: TRBV6-5; clone_size: NA
cdr3_aa: SVELAGDTQY; j_call: TRBJ2-3; v_call: TRBV29-1; clone_size: few
cdr3_aa: AVRQGNTEAF; j_call: TRBJ1-1; v_call: TRBV25-1; clone_size: NA
cdr3_aa: ASSLSGRPYNEQF; j_call: TRBJ2-1; v_call: TRBV4-1; clone_size: few
cdr3_aa: ASSVAEETQY; j_call: TRBJ2-5; v_call: TRBV9; clone_size: NA
cdr3_aa: ASSRTVNTEAF; j_call: TRBJ1-1; v_call: TRBV5-4; clone_size: few
cdr3_aa: ASSQEQGRYNEQF; j_call: TRBJ2-1; v_call: TRBV4-3; clone_size: NA
cdr3_aa: ASSLDGGRGSDTQY; j_call: TRBJ2-3; v_call: TRBV11-2; clone_size: NA
cdr3_aa: ATRTSSGAKYEQY; j_call: TRBJ2-7; v_call: TRBV28; clone_size: NA
cdr3_aa: ASSLETGGPYEQY; j_call: TRBJ2-7; v_call: TRBV5-1; clone_size: NA
cdr3_aa: ASSSAGAYEQY; j_call: TRBJ2-7; v_call: TRBV5-1; clone_size: NA
cdr3_aa: AWSVPSPSTDTQY; j_call: TRBJ2-3; v_call: TRBV30; clone_size: NA
cdr3_aa: ASSQESRNYGYT; j_call: TRBJ1-2; v_call: TRBV4-2; clone_size: NA
cdr3_aa: SVEKTTRGTQY; j_call: TRBJ2-5; v_call: TRBV29-1; clone_size: NA
cdr3_aa: SARPGTGGGETQY; j_call: TRBJ2-5; v_call: TRBV29-1; clone_size: few
cdr3_aa: SAPVYNEQF; j_call: TRBJ2-1; v_call: TRBV29-1; clone_size: NA
cdr3_aa: ASSTGATYEQY; j_call: TRBJ2-7; v_call: TRBV30; clone_size: NA
cdr3_aa: ASSQSTYEQY; j_call: TRBJ2-7; v_call: TRBV2; clone_size: NA
cdr3_aa: ASSLRREPQH; j_call: TRBJ1-5; v_call: TRBV7-2; clone_size: NA
cdr3_aa: ASSVGGGRAYNEQF; j_call: TRBJ2-1; v_call: TRBV9; clone_size: NA
cdr3_aa: ASRQGLSGGEQF; j_call: TRBJ2-1; v_call: TRBV2; clone_size: NA
cdr3_aa: AWSVGHYYGYT; j_call: TRBJ1-2; v_call: TRBV30; clone_size: NA
cdr3_aa: ASSLEVWSHEQF; j_call: TRBJ2-1; v_call: TRBV11-2; clone_size: NA
cdr3_aa: SVAQGTYGYT; j_call: TRBJ1-2; v_call: TRBV29-1; clone_size: NA
cdr3_aa: ARAQPQH; j_call: TRBJ1-5; v_call: TRBV30; clone_size: NA
cdr3_aa: SVRQLAATQY; j_call: TRBJ2-5; v_call: TRBV29-1; clone_size: few
cdr3_aa: ASSKDTPYEQY; j_call: TRBJ2-7; v_call: TRBV7-2; clone_size: few
cdr3_aa: ASSIFANYGYT; j_call: TRBJ1-2; v_call: TRBV19; clone_size: once
cdr3_aa: ASSQNTRLPQF; j_call: TRBJ2-1; v_call: TRBV14; clone_size: NA
cdr3_aa: ASSDGTGLGEQY; j_call: TRBJ2-7; v_call: TRBV5-1; clone_size: NA
cdr3_aa: SVLTGRDTEAF; j_call: TRBJ1-1; v_call: TRBV29-1; clone_size: NA
cdr3_aa: AWSVGGRARYEQY; j_call: TRBJ2-7; v_call: TRBV30; clone_size: NA
cdr3_aa: ASSYKGSNQPQH; j_call: TRBJ1-5; v_call: TRBV6-6; clone_size: few
cdr3_aa: SVLGQGMGGYT; j_call: TRBJ1-2; v_call: TRBV29-1; clone_size: NA
cdr3_aa: ASSYSGEVFEKLF; j_call: TRBJ1-4; v_call: TRBV6-5; clone_size: NA